What follows are 9 T cell receptor beta chains derived from one specimen sequenced in a study of blood T cell repertoires in COVID-19. The repertoire was sequenced with immunoSEQ multiplex PCR; TCRdb's copy has only in-frame clones and lacks some. The sample has 450,000 to 500,000 clones, roughly 85% seen once; the top ten hold approximately 2.9%. What was sequenced was peripheral blood. The receptors originated from a human donor in a cohort sampled during active COVID-19.

The chain uses TRBV7-2 and TRBJ1-2; D is undetermined. The length of the CDR3 is 14 residues. V dropped 1 base and J dropped 5 bases, with 11 bases sitting between them. Germline CDR1 and CDR2: SGHTA and FQGNSA. CDR3 sequence (DNA): TGTGCCAGCAGCTTAGAGGGAGCTTCTTATGGCTACACCTTC. It specifies CASSLEGASYGYTF.

The J gene is TRBJ2-7, the V gene TRBV10-2; D possibly corresponds to TRBD1 (6 bases). Trimming shortened V by 5 bases and J by 0 bases, and 14 bases separated the two germline ends. The CDR3 has 15 residues. Per germline, CDR1 WSHSY and CDR2 SAAADI. The CDR3 protein is CASSPPGTHSYEQYF. The CDR3, as DNA: TGCGCCAGCAGTCCTCCCGGGACACACTCCTACGAGCAGTACTTC.

This chain connects TRBV4-1 to TRBJ1-3; D is perhaps TRBD1 (6 bases). Germline lookup yields CDR1 MGHRA and CDR2 YSYEKL. The CDR3 contains 15 residues. V lost 3 bases and J lost 3, with 12 bases in between. CDR3 sequence (DNA): TGCGCCAGCAGCCAGCTACAGGGTGGTGGAAACACCATATATTTT. Amino acid sequence: CASSQLQGGGNTIYF.

The chain employs TRBV19 and TRBJ1-2; perhaps TRBD1 as D (5 bases). V lost 5 bases and J 7 bases, leaving 14 bases between the germline ends. The CDR3 sequence is 13 residues long. From germline, CDR1 is LNHDA and CDR2 SQIVND (reference sequence). The CDR3 DNA follows: TGTGCCAGTAGTCCGCGGTCCGGGGGTGGCTACACCTTC. It codes for CASSPRSGGGYTF.

The chain joins TRBV6-5 to TRBJ1-1; TRBD1 is a possible D gene (5 bases). Trimming took off 8 bases at V and 7 bases at J, with 20 bases between the two ends. Germline-derived CDR1 and CDR2 are MNHEY and SVGAGI. The CDR3 covers 14 residues. CDR3 loop: CASRHRWGDGEAFF. CDR3 coding DNA: TGTGCCAGCCGACACCGATGGGGCGACGGTGAAGCTTTCTTT.

This rearrangement joins TRBV19 to TRBJ2-5; 13 bases map to TRBD2. Germline CDR1 is LNHDA and CDR2 is SQIVND (reference sequence). Trimming cost V 2 bases and J 5 bases; bases outside gene matches: 5. This CDR3 region has 16 residues. This CDR3 is CASSISLAGGLETQYF. In nucleotides, the CDR3 is TGTGCCAGTAGTATATCACTAGCGGGAGGGCTGGAGACCCAGTACTTC.

The J gene is TRBJ2-7, the V gene TRBV29-1; 8 bases line up with TRBD1. This CDR3 has 13 residues. Germline V CDR1 and CDR2: SQVTM, ANQGSEA. V shed 7 bases and J 6 bases; nucleotides not matched to a gene: 11. The CDR3 region has the DNA TGCAGCGGCCCGGACAGGGAATCGAGCGAGCAGTACTTC. Translation: CSGPDRESSEQYF.

The rearrangement uses TRBV11-3 and TRBJ2-1, with D tentatively TRBD1 (6 bases). CDR1 is SGHNT, CDR2 YENEEA, per germline. The CDR3 consists of 13 residues. V lost 6 bases to trimming and J lost 6 bases, with 12 bases between them. CDR3 in amino acids: CASSRTALNEQFF. CDR3 nucleotides: TGTGCCAGCAGTCGGACAGCGCTCAATGAGCAGTTCTTC.

The V call is TRBV24-1, the J call TRBJ2-1, with D perhaps matching TRBD2 (6 bases). V was pared by 1 base and J by 0 bases, with 6 bases between. The length of the CDR3 is 15 residues. Germline CDR1 is KGHDR and CDR2 is SFDVKD. For the CDR3, the DNA is TGTGCCACCAGTGATTTAGCGGGCTCCTACAATGAGCAGTTCTTC. Translated, it gives CATSDLAGSYNEQFF.